Listed below are T cell receptor beta chains from one sample, sequenced in a study of radiotherapy plus CTLA-4 blockade in lung cancer. Clones were read by immunoSEQ multiplex PCR, and TCRdb kept only the in-frame ones, dropping some. This table holds tens of thousands of clones, under 75% found once. This specimen was peripheral blood, taken from a patient treated with radiotherapy plus ipilimumab. The receptors come from a human donor with non-small cell lung cancer whose response to radiotherapy plus ipilimumab could not be evaluated. Both conserved end residues are part of each CDR3. The order of the fields is J gene, V gene, CDR3 protein.

>TRBJ1-5|TRBV2
CASNKRENQPQHF
>TRBJ1-3|TRBV7-2
CASSPPGGQGGNTIYF
>TRBJ1-1|TRBV6-5
CASSYSVSDTEAFF
>TRBJ1-1|TRBV18
CASSPRQGVNTEAFF
>TRBJ1-2|TRBV5-6
CASHMGGPNYGYTF
>TRBJ2-7|TRBV11-3
CASSSPGLANKYSYEQYF
>TRBJ1-4|TRBV5-8
CASSKGTGMDEKLFF
>TRBJ2-4|TRBV4-1
CASSQVLALAKNIQYF
>TRBJ2-2|TRBV28
CASSQPGLAGFRGLFF
>TRBJ2-3|TRBV27
CASSLSTGPPTDTQYF
>TRBJ2-5|TRBV28
CASSLSTSGGRETQYF
>TRBJ1-3|TRBV7-9
CASSLVRTASGNTIYF
>TRBJ2-2|TRBV5-4
CASSLWTGYTGELFF
>TRBJ2-5|TRBV5-1
CASSLGTGGETQYF
>TRBJ1-5|TRBV7-2
CASSSQGRGQPQHF
>TRBJ1-2|TRBV2
CASSEFLTGPYGYTF
>TRBJ1-1|TRBV5-1
CASSAGQGWTEAFF
>TRBJ2-7|TRBV14
CASSLTGVPYEQYF
>TRBJ1-5|TRBV19
CASSTSGYQPQHF
>TRBJ2-1|TRBV28
CASSFFLFRTGANEQFF
>TRBJ1-5|TRBV30
CAWSVSGGQPQHF
>TRBJ1-2|TRBV7-2
CASSPRTLNYGYTF
>TRBJ1-5|TRBV6-6
CASTRQGDQPQHF
>TRBJ1-4|TRBV6-6
CASSGDRGGEKLFF
>TRBJ1-2|TRBV2
CASSGGTAPNYGYTF
>TRBJ2-7|TRBV30
CAWSVLRFNEQYF
>TRBJ1-2|TRBV11-2
CASSLSSTGTGGGYTF
>TRBJ2-7|TRBV4-2
CASSRLSGTGSYEQYF
>TRBJ2-2|TRBV5-3
CARSLIGVINTGELFF
>TRBJ2-3|TRBV9
CASSPIAGSTDTQYF
>TRBJ1-4|TRBV2
CASRAGGIVEKLFF
>TRBJ2-7|TRBV11-2
CASSLIRGINEQYF
>TRBJ2-1|TRBV5-1
CASSLYSGVHNEQFF
>TRBJ2-3|TRBV30
CAWSGRWGRRDTQYF
>TRBJ2-3|TRBV6-4
CASSEGSASTDTQYF
>TRBJ2-7|TRBV7-9
CASSSHTGSYEQYF
>TRBJ1-2|TRBV28
CASSPPDRYGYTF
>TRBJ2-1|TRBV5-1
CASSLSAGGWGNEQFF
>TRBJ1-2|TRBV7-9
CASSLLSGQLGYTF
>TRBJ2-6|TRBV7-6
CASSLAATSGRIAPGANVLTF